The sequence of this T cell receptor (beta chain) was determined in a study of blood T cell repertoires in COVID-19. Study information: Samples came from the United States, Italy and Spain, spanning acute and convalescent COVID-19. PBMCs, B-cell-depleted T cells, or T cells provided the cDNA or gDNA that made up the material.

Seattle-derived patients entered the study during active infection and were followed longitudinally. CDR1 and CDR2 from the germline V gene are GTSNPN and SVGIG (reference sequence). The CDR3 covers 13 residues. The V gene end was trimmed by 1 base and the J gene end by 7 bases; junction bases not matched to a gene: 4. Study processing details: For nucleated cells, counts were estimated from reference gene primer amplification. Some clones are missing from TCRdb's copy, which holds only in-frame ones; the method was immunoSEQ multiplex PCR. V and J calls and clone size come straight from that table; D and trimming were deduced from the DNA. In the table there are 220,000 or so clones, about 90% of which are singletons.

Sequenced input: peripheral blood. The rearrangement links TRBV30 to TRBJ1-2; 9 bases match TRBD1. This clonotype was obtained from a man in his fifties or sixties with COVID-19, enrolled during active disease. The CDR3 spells CAWSEQGAFGYTF. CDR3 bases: TGTGCCTGGAGTGAACAGGGGGCGTTTGGCTACACCTTC.